This TCR beta chain was recovered during a study of T cell responses to AZD1222 COVID-19 vaccine. Study observations and caveats: Spike-spanning, vaccine-associated CD4 TCRs were dominant at 160-218 and 743-854.

About this clone: Its specificity is unknown.

Only in-frame clones appear in the TCRdb table, and some are missing; sequencing was by immunoSEQ multiplex PCR. The sample consists of 150,000 to 200,000 clones, roughly 90% of them appearing once. The germline V gene encodes CDR1 ENHRY and CDR2 SYGVKD. V was pared by 6 bases and J by 4 bases, with 0 bases of the junction left unmatched. This CDR3 is 12 amino acids long. This sequence originates from an adult who received the AZD1222 COVID-19 vaccine. This chain joins TRBV10-3 and TRBJ1-1, with 9 nucleotides matching TRBD1. The sample in question was peripheral blood, obtained 28 days after the second AZD1222 dose. DNA for the CDR3: TGTGCCATCAGACAGGGGGCCACTGAAGCTTTCTTT. Its protein product is CAIRQGATEAFF.